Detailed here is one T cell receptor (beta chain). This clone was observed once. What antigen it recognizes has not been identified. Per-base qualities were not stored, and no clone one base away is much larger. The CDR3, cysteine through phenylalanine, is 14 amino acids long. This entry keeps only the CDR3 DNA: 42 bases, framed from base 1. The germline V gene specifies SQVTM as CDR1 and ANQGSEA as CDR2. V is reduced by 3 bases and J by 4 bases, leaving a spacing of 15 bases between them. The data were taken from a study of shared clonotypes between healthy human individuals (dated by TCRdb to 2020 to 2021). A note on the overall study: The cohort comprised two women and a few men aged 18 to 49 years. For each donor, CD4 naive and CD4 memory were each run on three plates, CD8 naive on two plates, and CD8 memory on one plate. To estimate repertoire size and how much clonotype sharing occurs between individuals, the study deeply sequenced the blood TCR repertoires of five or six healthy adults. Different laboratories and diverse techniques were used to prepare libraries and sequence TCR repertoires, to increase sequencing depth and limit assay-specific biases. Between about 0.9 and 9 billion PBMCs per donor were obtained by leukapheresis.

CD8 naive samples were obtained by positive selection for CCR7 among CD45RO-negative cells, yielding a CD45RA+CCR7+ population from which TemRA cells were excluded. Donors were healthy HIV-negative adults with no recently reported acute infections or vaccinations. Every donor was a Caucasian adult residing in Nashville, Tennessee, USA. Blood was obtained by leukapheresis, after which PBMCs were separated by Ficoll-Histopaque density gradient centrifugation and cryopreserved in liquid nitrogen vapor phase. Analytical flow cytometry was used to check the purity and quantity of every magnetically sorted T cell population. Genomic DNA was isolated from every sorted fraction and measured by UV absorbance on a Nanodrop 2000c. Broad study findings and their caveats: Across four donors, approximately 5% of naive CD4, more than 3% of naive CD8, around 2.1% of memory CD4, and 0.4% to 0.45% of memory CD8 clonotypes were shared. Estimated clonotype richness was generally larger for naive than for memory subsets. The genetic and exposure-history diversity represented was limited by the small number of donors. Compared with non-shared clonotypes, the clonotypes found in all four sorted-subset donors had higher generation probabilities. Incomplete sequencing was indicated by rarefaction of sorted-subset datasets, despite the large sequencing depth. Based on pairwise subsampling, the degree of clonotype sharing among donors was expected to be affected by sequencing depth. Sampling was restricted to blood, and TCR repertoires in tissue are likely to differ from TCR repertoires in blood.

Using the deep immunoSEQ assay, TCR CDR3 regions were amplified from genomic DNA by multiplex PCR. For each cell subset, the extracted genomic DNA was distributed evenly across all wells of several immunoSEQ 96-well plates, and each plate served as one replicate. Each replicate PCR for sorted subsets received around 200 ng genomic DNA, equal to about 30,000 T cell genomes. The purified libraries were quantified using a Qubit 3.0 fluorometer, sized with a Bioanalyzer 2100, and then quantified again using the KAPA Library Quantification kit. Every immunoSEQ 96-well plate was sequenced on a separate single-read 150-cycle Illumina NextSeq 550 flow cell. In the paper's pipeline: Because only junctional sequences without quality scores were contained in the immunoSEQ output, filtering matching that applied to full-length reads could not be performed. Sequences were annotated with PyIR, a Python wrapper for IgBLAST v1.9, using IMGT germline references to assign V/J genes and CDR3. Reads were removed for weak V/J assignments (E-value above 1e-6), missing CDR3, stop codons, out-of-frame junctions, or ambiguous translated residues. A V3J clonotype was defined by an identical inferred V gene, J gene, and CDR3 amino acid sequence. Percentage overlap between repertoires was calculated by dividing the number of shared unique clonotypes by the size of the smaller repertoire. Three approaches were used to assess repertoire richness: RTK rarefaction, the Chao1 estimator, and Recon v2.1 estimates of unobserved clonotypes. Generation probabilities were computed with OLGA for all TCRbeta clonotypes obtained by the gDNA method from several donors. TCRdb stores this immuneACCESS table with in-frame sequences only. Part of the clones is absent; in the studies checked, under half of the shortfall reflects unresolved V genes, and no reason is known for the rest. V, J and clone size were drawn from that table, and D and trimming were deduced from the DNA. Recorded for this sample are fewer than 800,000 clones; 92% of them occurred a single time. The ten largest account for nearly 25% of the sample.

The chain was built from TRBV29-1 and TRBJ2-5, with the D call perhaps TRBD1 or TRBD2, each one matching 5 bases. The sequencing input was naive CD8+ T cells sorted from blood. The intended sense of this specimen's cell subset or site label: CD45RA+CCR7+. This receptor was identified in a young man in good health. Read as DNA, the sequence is TGCAGCGTTGACGGGCAGGGACCGATAGAGACCCAGTACTTC. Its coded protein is CSVDGQGPIETQYF. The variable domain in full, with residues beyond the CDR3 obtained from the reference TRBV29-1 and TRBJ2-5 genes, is SAVISQKPSRDICQRGTSLTIQCQVDSQVTMMFWYRQQPGQSLTLIATANQGSEATYESGFVIDKFPISRPNLTFSTLTVSNMSPEDSSIYLCSVDGQGPIETQYFGPGTRLLVL.